The 25 T cell receptor beta chains in this list originate from one sample, sequenced in a study of blood T cell repertoires in COVID-19. The repertoire was sequenced with immunoSEQ multiplex PCR; TCRdb's copy has only in-frame clones and lacks some. Seen here are 65,000 to 90,000 clones, under 90% observed once, and the top ten hold around 4.3%. Sequencing was carried out using peripheral blood. The receptors were sampled from a woman aged 55-70 years with acute or convalescent COVID-19.

The rearrangement uses TRBV7-9 and TRBJ2-7, with unresolved D. This CDR3 region has 12 residues. Trimming removed 5 bases from V and 1 base from J, with 6 bases in between. CDR1 and CDR2 (germline): SEHNR, FQNEAQ (reference sequence). The CDR3 region has the DNA TGTGCCAGCAGCACCGGGTCCTACGAGCAGTACTTC. Amino acid sequence: CASSTGSYEQYF.

The CDR3 is CASSNLGTAPYEQYF. The CDR3 bases are TGTGCCAGCAGCAATTTAGGGACAGCGCCCTACGAGCAGTACTTC. The rearrangement joins TRBV21-1 to TRBJ2-7; TRBD1, the table's D call, lacks a check against the DNA. TRBV21-1 is listed as a pseudogene. The CDR3 runs to 15 residues.

This chain connects TRBV27 to TRBJ1-5; the D is unclear. There are 14 residues in the CDR3. V gave up 6 bases and J gave up 0 bases, with 9 bases separating them. Germline assignment: CDR1 MNHEY and CDR2 SMNVEV (reference sequence). The CDR3 sequence is CASRPTPSNQPQHF. The CDR3 DNA sequence: TGTGCCAGCAGGCCCACACCTAGCAATCAGCCCCAGCATTTT.

This chain links TRBV6-2 or TRBV6-3 with TRBJ1-4; TRBD1 aligns across 8 bases. V was clipped by 6 bases and J by 3 bases; unmatched bases: 3. This CDR3 has 14 residues. From germline, CDR1 is MNHEY and CDR2 SVGEGT. Here the CDR3 DNA reads TGTGCCAGCAGCCGGGACAGGTCTAATGAAAAACTGTTTTTT. Translation gives CASSRDRSNEKLFF.

The chain couples TRBV27 to TRBJ1-2; TRBD1 matches at 9 bases. This CDR3 comprises 14 residues. V lost 6 bases and J lost 1; bases outside the gene matches: 3. Germline-derived CDR1 and CDR2 are MNHEY and SMNVEV (reference sequence). The CDR3 loop reads CASRRTGDNYGYTF. CDR3 in DNA: TGTGCCAGCAGAAGGACAGGGGATAACTATGGCTACACCTTC.

This clone appeared a few times. The chain uses TRBV9 and TRBJ2-1; 8 bases fit TRBD2. The CDR3 runs to 17 residues. The V and J ends lost 3 bases and 2 bases, in that order; junction bases with no gene match: 10. Germline CDR1 and CDR2: SGDLS and YYNGEE. CDR3 sequence: CASSATPGGRPYNEQFF. The CDR3 region has the DNA TGTGCCAGCAGCGCGACCCCTGGCGGGAGGCCCTACAATGAGCAGTTCTTC. The variable domain in full, with the rest retrieved from reference TRBV9 and TRBJ2-1, is DSGVTQTPKHLITATGQRVTLRCSPRSGDLSVYWYQQSLDQGLQFLIQYYNGEERAKGNILERFSAQQFPDLHSELNLSSLELGDSALYFCASSATPGGRPYNEQFFGPGTRLTVL.

This rearrangement joins TRBV19 to TRBJ2-7; 7 bases agree with TRBD2. Germline CDR1 LNHDA, CDR2 SQIVND (reference sequence). J was trimmed by 0 bases and V by 7 bases; bases with no gene match: 9. The CDR3 is 15 amino acids. The CDR3: CASKASGRSSYEQYF. In DNA form, the CDR3 reads TGTGCCAGTAAGGCTAGCGGCAGGAGCTCCTACGAGCAGTACTTC.

This rearrangement joins TRBV25-1 to TRBJ1-6, with 8 positions matching TRBD1. This CDR3 has 15 amino acids. The germline V gene has CDR1 MGHDK and CDR2 SYGVNS. The trim removed 1 base at V and 10 bases at J, leaving 6 bases unmatched. CDR3 coding DNA: TGTGCCAGCAGTGAATTGGCAGGGGGCTTGTCACCCCTCCACTTT. As protein: CASSELAGGLSPLHF.

Only one count was recorded for this clone. The chain uses TRBV7-2 and TRBJ2-3; 8 bases are shared with TRBD2. The CDR3 sequence is 15 residues long. V was pared by 5 bases and J by 2 bases, with 6 bases of the junction left unmatched. Germline values: CDR1 SGHTA, CDR2 FQGNSA. CDR3 DNA sequence: TGTGCCAGCAGCCTCCGAGCGGGGGACACAGATACGCAGTATTTT. Amino acid sequence: CASSLRAGDTDTQYF.

The V call is TRBV27, the J call TRBJ2-2; D gene uncertain. Per germline, CDR1 MNHEY and CDR2 SMNVEV (reference sequence). The CDR3 runs 14 residues. V was trimmed by 6 bases and J by 6 bases, leaving 14 bases between them. The CDR3 nucleotides read TGTGCCAGCAGGCCCACGGCGGTCGCCGGGGAGCTGTTTTTT. Translated, it gives CASRPTAVAGELFF.

The rearrangement links TRBV28 to TRBJ1-6, with 11 positions matching TRBD1. Losses at the gene ends were 5 bases for V and 7 bases for J; bases not matched to a gene: 4. Looked up from germline, CDR1 is MDHEN and CDR2 is SYDVKM. The CDR3 is 15 residues long. In DNA form, the CDR3 reads TGTGCCAGCAGTCCTCGGACAGGGGGCAATTCACCCCTCCACTTT. This codes for CASSPRTGGNSPLHF.

V gene TRBV4-1 combines with J gene TRBJ1-2; perhaps TRBD1 as D (5 bases). CDR3 length equals 14 residues. CDR1 MGHRA and CDR2 YSYEKL come from the germline V gene. Trimming took off 0 bases at V and 6 bases at J, with 11 bases between the two ends. The CDR3 spells CASSQENRLDGYTF. The CDR3 DNA follows: TGCGCCAGCAGCCAAGAGAACAGGTTAGATGGCTACACCTTC.

This sequence joins TRBV18 and TRBJ2-2; 9 nucleotides align to TRBD1. The CDR3 has 18 amino acids. Germline CDR1 reads KGHSH; CDR2 reads LQKENI. With 6 bases clipped from V and 1 base from J, the junction kept 12 bases outside the gene matches. DNA for the CDR3: TGTGCCAGCTCCACTTTAAAACCGGGACAGGGGAACACCGGGGAGCTGTTTTTT. Its translation is CASSTLKPGQGNTGELFF.

This clone was detected a few times. The chain employs TRBV4-1 and TRBJ1-2; TRBD1 is a possible D gene (5 bases). Trimming removed 2 bases at V and 8 bases at J, with 9 bases between. There are 12 residues in the CDR3. Germline CDR1 MGHRA, CDR2 YSYEKL. CDR3 protein: CASSQTGWGYTF. In DNA, the CDR3 is TGCGCCAGCAGCCAAACAGGTTGGGGCTACACCTTC.

The CDR3 region is CASKRQHSNSPLHF. CDR3 DNA: TGTGCCAGCAAAAGACAGCACAGTAATTCACCCCTCCACTTT. The chain uses TRBV6-5 and TRBJ1-6; possible D gene TRBD1, 5 bases. Trimming took off 7 bases at V and 6 bases at J, with 13 bases between the two ends. Per germline, CDR1 MNHEY and CDR2 SVGAGI. The CDR3 covers 14 residues.

The sample holds many counts of this clone. This rearrangement joins TRBV20-1 to TRBJ1-1; possibly TRBD1 for D (5 bases). V lost 3 bases to trimming and J lost 4 bases, with 9 bases between them. The CDR3 has 12 residues. Per the germline V gene, CDR1 is DFQATT and CDR2 is SNEGSKA (reference sequence). The CDR3 DNA sequence: TGCAGTGCTAGTGGGGGAGGCACTGAAGCTTTCTTT. It encodes CSASGGGTEAFF.

This clone was recorded a few times. The CDR3 reads CAWSVRQVDSPLHF. CDR3 bases: TGTGCCTGGAGTGTAAGACAGGTGGATTCACCCCTCCACTTT. The V call is TRBV30, the J call TRBJ1-6, with a tentative D call TRBD1 (6 bases). Trimming cost V 0 bases and J 8 bases, with 11 bases left between them. The V gene's germline CDR1 is GTSNPN and CDR2 SVGIG (reference sequence). The CDR3 loop spans 14 amino acids. The full variable domain, its missing parts supplied by reference TRBV30 and TRBJ1-6, is SQTIHQWPATLVQPVGSPLSLECTVEGTSNPNLYWYRQAAGRGLQLLFYSVGIGQISSEVPQNLSASRPQDRQFILSSKKLLLSDSGFYLCAWSVRQVDSPLHFGNGTRLTVT.

This clone was recorded only once. In DNA form, the CDR3 reads TGTGCCAGCAGTCAACAGGTTACCTATGGCTACACCTTC. Amino acids: CASSQQVTYGYTF. This rearrangement joins TRBV14 to TRBJ1-2; a weak D match, TRBD1 (5 bases). Germline CDR1 is SGHDN and CDR2 is FVKESK. V shed 6 bases and J shed 4 bases, with 12 bases lying between them. The CDR3 loop spans 13 amino acids.

This clone was recorded a few times. The V and J genes are TRBV15 and TRBJ2-3, with 8 bases fitting TRBD1. Losses at the gene ends were 1 base for V and 7 bases for J; bases not matched to a gene: 1. The CDR3 loop spans 13 amino acids. Per the germline V gene, CDR1 is LNHNV and CDR2 is YYDKDF (reference sequence). The CDR3 region is CATSRGDRNTQYF. As DNA, the CDR3 is TGTGCCACCAGCAGAGGGGACAGGAATACGCAGTATTTT.

The chain links TRBV5-5 to TRBJ1-4; 7 nucleotides match TRBD1. The CDR3 sequence is 14 residues long. With 1 base clipped from V and 7 bases from J, the junction kept 4 bases outside the gene matches. Germline values: CDR1 SGHKS, CDR2 YYEKEE (reference sequence). The CDR3 spells CASSLTGVIEKLFF. As DNA, the CDR3 is TGTGCCAGCAGCTTGACAGGGGTGATTGAAAAACTGTTTTTT.

The chain has TRBV6-5 and TRBJ1-3; maybe TRBD1 (6 bases). This CDR3 has 14 amino acids. In germline, CDR1 is MNHEY, CDR2 SVGAGI. V was cut by 6 bases and J by 1 base, with 10 bases left in between. CDR3: CASRAGVSGNTIYF. The CDR3 nucleotides read TGTGCCAGCAGGGCAGGGGTTTCTGGAAACACCATATATTTT.

The chain has TRBV7-3 and TRBJ1-1; perhaps TRBD1 as D (5 bases). Deletions cut 0 bases from V and 1 base from J, with 6 bases between. The CDR3 extends over 14 amino acids. Germline values: CDR1 SGHTA, CDR2 FQGTGA. In DNA, the CDR3 is TGTGCCAGCAGCTTAACCGACAGGAACACTGAAGCTTTCTTT. Its translation: CASSLTDRNTEAFF.

This clone was counted a single time. This chain uses TRBV10-3 with TRBJ2-1; 11 bases agree with TRBD1. Trimming removed 3 bases from V and 8 bases from J; junction bases left unmatched: 9. The CDR3 has 16 residues. Germline V lookup: CDR1 ENHRY, CDR2 SYGVKD. In DNA, the CDR3 is TGTGCCATCAGTGACCCGGGACAGGGGGAGGAGGATGAGCAGTTCTTC. Translating gives CAISDPGQGEEDEQFF.

This clone was seen more than once but under ten times. The rearrangement joins TRBV19 to TRBJ1-5, with 7 positions matching TRBD1. The CDR3 covers 13 residues. Germline CDR1 LNHDA, CDR2 SQIVND (reference sequence). Trimming at V came to 8 bases and at J to 4 bases, leaving 5 bases not matched to a gene. The CDR3: CASQGQANQPQHF. The CDR3, as DNA: TGTGCCAGTCAAGGACAGGCTAATCAGCCCCAGCATTTT.

The rearrangement links TRBV9 to TRBJ2-1, with 7 bases identical to TRBD1. The CDR3 is 15 amino acids. Germline values: CDR1 SGDLS, CDR2 YYNGEE. Germline trimming cut 1 base from V and 6 bases from J; bases unmatched to any gene: 7. Here the CDR3 reads CASSVLSSGGNEQFF. The CDR3 DNA reads TGTGCCAGCAGCGTACTTTCGTCAGGGGGCAATGAGCAGTTCTTC.